This is a list of T cell receptor beta chains from one sample in a study of OX40 agonist ivuxolimab in advanced cancers. TCRdb's table, derived via immunoSEQ multiplex PCR, lists solely in-frame clones and lacks some. The sample carries around 56,000 clones, around 86% recorded once. The material was CD4+ or CD8+ T cells sorted from blood, obtained in a trial of the OX40 agonist ivuxolimab. Receptors were obtained from an adult with an advanced solid tumor such as melanoma, head and neck, liver or kidney cancer. Each CDR3 is given with its conserved first and last residue. A D gene is named only where the DNA matches it firmly. Rows give clone size only sometimes, using once, few, many, or a class for an expanded clone.

CDR3,DNA,J,length,size,V,D
CASSEIAGTQFF,TGTGCCAGCAGTGAAATAGCGGGAACTCAGTTCTTC,TRBJ2-1,12,NA,TRBV6-1,TRBD2
CASSGGQGATGELFF,TGCGCCAGCAGCGGCGGACAGGGGGCCACCGGGGAGCTGTTTTTT,TRBJ2-2,15,medium-sized,TRBV4-1,TRBD1
CASSLTTGAGTIYF,TGTGCCAGCAGTTTGACGACAGGCGCGGGCACCATATATTTT,TRBJ1-3,14,NA,TRBV6-6,NA
CASSPRVNTEAFF,TGTGCCAGCAGCCCAAGGGTGAACACTGAAGCTTTCTTT,TRBJ1-1,13,NA,TRBV11-2,NA
CAWKPTYNSPLHF,TGTGCCTGGAAGCCCACCTATAATTCACCCCTCCACTTT,TRBJ1-6,13,NA,TRBV30,NA
CASSYTGGVGEAFF,TGTGCCAGCAGTTACACAGGGGGCGTGGGTGAAGCTTTCTTT,TRBJ1-1,14,few,TRBV6-5,TRBD1
CASGLAGVSNEQFF,TGTGCCAGCGGACTAGCGGGAGTCAGCAATGAGCAGTTCTTC,TRBJ2-1,14,few,TRBV7-3,TRBD2
CASSFSLRTGENSPLHF,TGTGCCAGCAGCTTTAGCCTCAGGACAGGGGAGAATTCACCCCTCCACTTT,TRBJ1-6,17,NA,TRBV7-8,TRBD1
CATSRDLTDNQPQHF,TGTGCCACCAGCAGAGATCTAACTGATAATCAGCCCCAGCATTTT,TRBJ1-5,15,NA,TRBV15,NA
CASSLGISNTGELFF,TGTGCCAGCAGCTTAGGGATCTCTAACACCGGGGAGCTGTTTTTT,TRBJ2-2,15,once,TRBV7-2,NA
CASSGSWGAQGTYEQYF,TGTGCCAGCAGTGGGTCTTGGGGGGCGCAGGGGACCTACGAGCAGTACTTC,TRBJ2-7,17,NA,TRBV6-1,NA
CASSQDLGYTDTQYF,TGTGCCAGCAGCCAAGATTTGGGTTACACAGATACGCAGTATTTT,TRBJ2-3,15,NA,TRBV14,NA
CASSLLGTSGGLNTDTQYF,TGTGCCAGCAGTTTATTGGGGACTAGCGGGGGGCTGAACACAGATACGCAGTATTTT,TRBJ2-3,19,few,TRBV28,TRBD2
CASSSGGLSYNEQFF,TGTGCCAGCAGCTCGGGCGGGCTATCCTACAATGAGCAGTTCTTC,TRBJ2-1,15,NA,TRBV7-3,NA
CASSIELAAYNEQFF,TGTGCCAGTAGTATCGAGCTAGCGGCCTACAATGAGCAGTTCTTC,TRBJ2-1,15,once,TRBV19,TRBD2
CASSLVGDRSYNEQFF,TGTGCCAGCAGTTTGGTGGGGGACAGATCTTACAATGAGCAGTTCTTC,TRBJ2-1,16,NA,TRBV27,TRBD1
CIGQGMNGYTF,TGCATAGGACAGGGGATGAATGGCTACACCTTC,TRBJ1-2,11,NA,TRBV20-1,TRBD1
CASSLAGTGAYEQYF,TGTGCCAGCAGTTTAGCCGGGACAGGGGCCTACGAGCAGTACTTC,TRBJ2-7,15,NA,TRBV28,TRBD1
CASSTRVSDTQYF,TGTGCCAGTAGTACCAGGGTGTCCGATACGCAGTATTTT,TRBJ2-3,13,NA,TRBV19,NA
CASSPRVYQETQYF,TGTGCTAGTAGTCCTAGGGTATACCAAGAGACCCAGTACTTC,TRBJ2-5,14,NA,TRBV19,NA
CASRQEDSSTDTQYF,TGTGCCAGCAGGCAGGAGGACAGTTCCACAGATACGCAGTATTTT,TRBJ2-3,15,NA,TRBV6-4,NA
CASSLQALGYYEQYF,TGTGCCAGCAGTCTACAGGCTCTGGGATATTACGAGCAGTACTTC,TRBJ2-7,15,NA,TRBV2,NA
CASSTGTGVEKLFF,TGTGCCAGCAGCACCGGGACAGGGGTTGAAAAACTGTTTTTT,TRBJ1-4,14,NA,TRBV5-4,TRBD1
CASSSPPGTSGIYNEQFF,TGTGCCAGCAGTTCCCCCCCCGGGACTAGCGGGATCTACAATGAGCAGTTCTTC,TRBJ2-1,18,NA,TRBV28,TRBD2
CASSYTNRAGYTF,TGTGCCAGCAGTTACACTAACAGGGCCGGCTACACCTTC,TRBJ1-2,13,NA,TRBV6-5,NA
CASSSSGTNYEQYF,TGTGCCAGCAGTTCTTCCGGGACTAACTACGAGCAGTACTTC,TRBJ2-7,14,NA,TRBV28,TRBD2
CASSHRRQGTTEAFF,TGTGCCAGCAGTCATAGAAGACAGGGGACTACTGAAGCTTTCTTT,TRBJ1-1,15,NA,TRBV6-6,TRBD1
CASSSGLLSSYEQYF,TGTGCCAGCAGTTCGGGACTTCTGAGCTCCTACGAGCAGTACTTC,TRBJ2-7,15,NA,TRBV7-9,NA
CASSMVGRGWSDTQYF,TGTGCCAGTAGTATGGTGGGCAGGGGGTGGTCAGATACGCAGTATTTT,TRBJ2-3,16,NA,TRBV19,TRBD1
CASRLTGEGYTF,TGTGCCAGCAGGTTGACAGGGGAAGGCTACACCTTC,TRBJ1-2,12,NA,TRBV2,TRBD1
CATSSPGGTGELFF,TGTGCCACCAGCTCCCCCGGGGGGACCGGGGAGCTGTTTTTT,TRBJ2-2,14,NA,TRBV15,TRBD2
CASSVGTSTDTQYF,TGTGCCAGCAGCGTCGGGACTAGCACAGATACGCAGTATTTT,TRBJ2-3,14,NA,TRBV9,NA
CASSQVNSAIEYGYTF,TGCGCCAGCAGCCAAGTAAACTCCGCCATAGAATATGGCTACACCTTC,TRBJ1-2,16,NA,TRBV4-1,NA
CASSLTTGATEAFF,TGTGCCAGCAGCCTGACGACGGGTGCCACTGAAGCTTTCTTT,TRBJ1-1,14,NA,TRBV9,NA
CSVRDTGGYEQYF,TGCAGCGTCCGTGATACAGGGGGATACGAGCAGTACTTC,TRBJ2-7,13,NA,TRBV29-1,TRBD1
CASSLTGGLNYGYTF,TGTGCCAGCAGCCTGACAGGGGGCCTTAACTATGGCTACACCTTC,TRBJ1-2,15,NA,TRBV28,TRBD1
CASTRTETSGEQYF,TGTGCCAGCACTAGGACGGAGACCTCCGGCGAGCAGTACTTC,TRBJ2-7,14,NA,TRBV7-8,NA
CASKFPQGANQPQHF,TGTGCCAGCAAGTTTCCACAGGGGGCAAATCAGCCCCAGCATTTT,TRBJ1-5,15,NA,TRBV6-4,TRBD1